These 22 T cell receptor beta chains were sequenced from one sample in a study of OX40 agonist ivuxolimab in advanced cancers. Data came from immunoSEQ multiplex PCR; TCRdb stores just in-frame clones and leaves some out. This sample has under 150,000 clones, with around 91% found just once. The material was CD4+ or CD8+ T cells sorted from blood, obtained in a trial of the OX40 agonist ivuxolimab. Every receptor here comes from an adult with an advanced solid tumor such as melanoma, head and neck, liver or kidney cancer.

The chain joins TRBV6-5 to TRBJ1-3; a weak D match, TRBD1 (6 bases). The CDR3 is 13 residues long. The germline V gene encodes CDR1 MNHEY and CDR2 SVGAGI. V was cut by 5 bases and J by 5 bases, with 10 bases left in between. This chain's CDR3 is CASSGGPRNTIYF. The CDR3 DNA is TGTGCCAGCAGTGGGGGGCCGAGAAACACCATATATTTT.

The chain recombines TRBV7-2 with TRBJ2-2; possible D gene TRBD1, 6 bases. Germline CDR1 SGHTA, CDR2 FQGNSA. Between the trimmed V and J ends, which lost 3 bases and 1 base, there was a span of 12 bases. The CDR3 is 16 residues long. CDR3 bases: TGTGCCAGCAGCTTGGGCCAGGGGCGGAACACCGGGGAGCTGTTTTTT. It codes for CASSLGQGRNTGELFF.

The chain joins TRBV5-1 to TRBJ2-3, with 8 bases matching TRBD1. Germline V CDR1 and CDR2: SGHRS, YFSETQ. The J segment lost 11 bases and the V segment lost 3 bases, leaving 5 bases of the junction unmatched. CDR3 length: 12 residues. The CDR3 protein is CASSYDRGLQYF. In DNA form, the CDR3 reads TGCGCCAGCAGCTACGACAGGGGACTGCAGTATTTT. The full variable domain, completed using reference TRBV5-1 and TRBJ2-3, is KAGVTQTPRYLIKTRGQQVTLSCSPISGHRSVSWYQQTPGQGLQFLFEYFSETQRNKGNFPGRFSGRQFSNSRSEMNVSTLELGDSALYLCASSYDRGLQYFGPGTRLTVL.

This chain uses TRBV7-2 with TRBJ1-3; D not certain. The germline V and J ends were trimmed by 5 bases and 0 bases, with 11 bases remaining between them. Germline CDR1 SGHTA, CDR2 FQGNSA. CDR3 length: 15 residues. The CDR3 coding sequence is TGTGCCAGCAGCCCAGACCGGTTCTCTGGAAACACCATATATTTT. Its protein product is CASSPDRFSGNTIYF.

This clone appeared a single time. The chain uses TRBV5-1 and TRBJ2-5, with D possibly matching TRBD1 (6 bases). The J call may not be correct, given that the DNA end is closer to TRBJ2-7. The CDR3 runs 17 residues. Germline V gene sequence: CDR1 SGHRS, CDR2 YFSETQ. CDR3 DNA: TGCGCCAGCACCTCAGGACAGTTGGGATGGCCGGGTGACGAGCAGTACTTC. This codes for CASTSGQLGWPGDEQYF.

The chain has TRBV2 and TRBJ2-3; D is possibly TRBD2 (5 bases). Germline V gene data show CDR1 as SNHLY and CDR2 as FYNNEI. Trimming left V 4 bases short and J 6 bases short, with 8 bases between. The CDR3 has 12 residues. CDR3 protein: CASSGTSDTQYF. The CDR3 DNA reads as TGTGCCAGCAGTGGAACTAGTGATACGCAGTATTTT.

The chain is built from TRBV7-2 and TRBJ1-1; weak D call: TRBD1 (5 bases). Trimming removed 1 base at V and 10 bases at J, with 10 bases between. Germline CDR1 SGHTA, CDR2 FQGNSA. This CDR3 has 12 residues. The CDR3 loop is CASSLGQFSAFF. CDR3 DNA: TGTGCCAGCAGCTTAGGACAGTTTTCAGCTTTCTTT.

The rearrangement uses TRBV30 and TRBJ2-2; 7 bases agree with TRBD1. Looked up from germline, CDR1 is GTSNPN and CDR2 is SVGIG (reference sequence). This CDR3 comprises 14 residues. V dropped 2 bases and J dropped 7; count of bases not matched to a gene: 7. The CDR3: CAWSPRQGGGELFF. In DNA form, the CDR3 reads TGTGCCTGGAGTCCGCGACAGGGTGGCGGGGAGCTGTTTTTT.

This chain links TRBV29-1 with TRBJ2-3; unclear D gene. Trimming shortened V by 3 bases and J by 0 bases, and 7 bases separated the two germline ends. Germline V lookup: CDR1 SQVTM, CDR2 ANQGSEA. This CDR3 spans 13 amino acids. CDR3 nucleotides: TGCAGCGTTGACAGTTCTAGCACAGATACGCAGTATTTT. It translates to CSVDSSSTDTQYF.

The chain joins TRBV7-6 to TRBJ2-3; D possibly corresponds to TRBD2 (5 bases). V lost 1 base and J 5 bases, leaving 16 bases between the germline ends. CDR1 is SGHVS and CDR2 is FNYEAQ in the germline V gene. The CDR3 is 16 residues long. The CDR3 here is CASSLGGGRTLDTQYF. DNA for the CDR3: TGTGCCAGCAGCTTAGGTGGAGGACGGACTCTAGATACGCAGTATTTT.

The V and J genes are TRBV7-2 and TRBJ1-1; D not resolved. This CDR3 contains 13 residues. V lost 5 bases and J lost 1, with 8 bases in between. Per germline, CDR1 SGHTA and CDR2 FQGNSA. The CDR3 coding sequence is TGTGCCAGCAGCGGGGTTACGAACACTGAAGCTTTCTTT. Encoded protein: CASSGVTNTEAFF.

The chain joins TRBV28 to TRBJ2-5; no definite D call. The ends were cut back, 3 bases at V and 4 bases at J, with 9 bases in the middle. The germline V gene encodes CDR1 MDHEN and CDR2 SYDVKM. The CDR3 sequence is 13 residues long. The CDR3 nucleotides read TGTGCCAGCAGTTTTTCAGGATCAGAGACCCAGTACTTC. Its protein product is CASSFSGSETQYF.

The chain recombines TRBV6-6 with TRBJ1-2, with 7 nucleotides matching TRBD1. This CDR3 is 14 amino acids long. Germline CDR1 MNHNY, CDR2 SVGAGI (reference sequence). The V gene end was trimmed by 6 bases and the J gene end by 2 bases; junction bases not matched to a gene: 6. Here the CDR3 reads CASSSATGNYGYTF. DNA of the CDR3: TGTGCCAGCAGCTCAGCGACAGGGAACTATGGCTACACCTTC.

The chain is built from TRBV19 and TRBJ1-2; D is unclear. The CDR3 is 15 residues long. CDR1 is LNHDA and CDR2 is SQIVND in the germline V gene (reference sequence). V dropped 7 bases and J dropped 0 bases, with 15 bases sitting between them. CDR3 nucleotides: TGTGCCAGTACGTCCATAGGGAGCACTAACTATGGCTACACCTTC. This sequence encodes CASTSIGSTNYGYTF.

V is TRBV4-1 and J is TRBJ2-5; 7 positions agree with TRBD1. V trimming: 1 base; J trimming: 2 bases; junction bases outside the gene matches: 7. The CDR3 spans 16 residues. Per the germline V gene, CDR1 is MGHRA and CDR2 is YSYEKL. Here the CDR3 reads CASSQGKGAPQETQYF. DNA of the CDR3: TGCGCCAGCAGCCAAGGGAAGGGGGCCCCGCAAGAGACCCAGTACTTC.

The chain carries TRBV6-1 and TRBJ2-3; no clear D gene. With 2 bases removed from V and 0 bases from J, the gap between germline ends came to 9 bases. Germline V CDR1 and CDR2: MNHNS, SASEGT. The CDR3 is 15 amino acids. The CDR3 is CASSESRQSTDTQYF. For the CDR3, the DNA is TGTGCCAGCAGTGAATCTCGGCAGAGCACAGATACGCAGTATTTT.

J is TRBJ2-3 and V is TRBV4-1; TRBD2 matches at 12 bases. Germline V gene lookup returns CDR1 MGHRA and CDR2 YSYEKL. The CDR3 is 17 amino acids. The junction had 12 bases not matched to a gene; V was cut back by 0 bases and J by 11 bases. The CDR3, as DNA: TGCGCCAGCAGCCAAGATTACGTGACTAGCGGGGGCCCGTGGCAGTATTTT. Protein product: CASSQDYVTSGGPWQYF.

The chain carries TRBV7-2 and TRBJ1-4; D is ambiguous. Trimming took 5 bases from V and 0 from J, leaving 7 bases between them. CDR1 is SGHTA and CDR2 is FQGNSA in the germline V gene. This CDR3 is built from 14 residues. CDR3 protein: CASSRDATNEKLFF. DNA of the CDR3: TGTGCCAGCAGCCGTGATGCAACTAATGAAAAACTGTTTTTT. The full variable domain, completed using reference TRBV7-2 and TRBJ1-4, is GAGVSQSPSNKVTEKGKDVELRCDPISGHTALYWYRQSLGQGLEFLIYFQGNSAPDKSGLPSDRFSAERTGGSVSTLTIQRTQQEDSAVYLCASSRDATNEKLFFGSGTQLSVL.

The rearrangement links TRBV2 to TRBJ2-5; D perhaps matches TRBD1 (6 bases). Trimming cost V 4 bases and J 1 base, with 13 bases left between them. Germline V CDR1 and CDR2: SNHLY, FYNNEI. This CDR3 region has 15 residues. This chain's CDR3 is CASSGQGTPQETQYF. CDR3 DNA: TGTGCCAGCAGTGGCCAGGGGACGCCCCAAGAGACCCAGTACTTC.

The J gene is TRBJ2-7, the V gene TRBV7-2; D may be TRBD1 (7 bases). The ends were cut back, 2 bases at V and 5 bases at J, with 13 bases in the middle. Germline V gene lookup returns CDR1 SGHTA and CDR2 FQGNSA. The CDR3 extends over 14 amino acids. The CDR3 is CASSLIQGGHEQYF. CDR3 sequence (DNA): TGTGCCAGCAGCTTAATTCAGGGGGGACACGAGCAGTACTTC.

J is TRBJ1-2 and V is TRBV21-1; TRBD1, the table's D call, was not compared with the DNA. TRBV21-1 represents a pseudogene. The CDR3 runs 13 residues. CDR3 nucleotides: TGTGCCAGCAGCGGTGGGCATTTCTATGGCTACACCTTC. It codes for CASSGGHFYGYTF.

This chain uses TRBV12-5 with TRBJ2-3, with D possibly TRBD2 on 6 matching bases. CDR1 and CDR2 from the germline V gene are LGHNT and FRNRAP. The CDR3 loop spans 15 amino acids. V was pared by 4 bases and J by 4 bases, with 15 bases between. This CDR3 reads CASGSGGGEADTQYF. Written as DNA, the CDR3 is TGTGCTAGTGGTTCCGGAGGCGGGGAAGCAGATACGCAGTATTTT.